This TCR beta chain was found in a study of regulatory T cells in long-lasting Graves disease. Study findings and constraints: Persistent Graves' patients showed less TCR diversity than newly diagnosed patients showed. Peripheral blood, not thyroid tissue, was the sole material studied. New patients shared fewer public clonotypes (approximately 1,000) than persistent patients did (approximately 2,700).

CDR1 is SGHAT, CDR2 FQNNGV, per germline. With 0 bases removed from V and 0 bases from J, the gap between germline ends came to 8 bases. The CDR3 length is 15 residues. Time point meaning: newly diagnosed GD, antithyroid drugs for less than 3 months. Researchers made the TCR library from RNA that was extracted from PBMCs. Construction of the TCR beta libraries employed iRepertoire HTBI primers in conjunction with Arm-PCR of CDR3 regions. MiXCR, run by TCRdb on the multiplex PCR reads, gives a single entry per CDR3 protein. This sample has under 300,000 distinct CDR3 sequences, with around 20% found just once. This clonotype has only one observation. Its target is not known.

The chain employs TRBV11-2 and TRBJ1-2; D ambiguous. The sequencing used peripheral blood mononuclear cells (PBMCs), collected at new diagnosis, from a patient treated with antithyroid drugs. This receptor was identified in a female donor with Graves disease. CDR3 nucleotide sequence: TGTGCCAGCAGCTTAGAGGTCCTTCCTAACTATGGCTACACCTTC. This translates into CASSLEVLPNYGYTF.